What follows describes a single TCR beta chain. The sample comes from a study of blood T cell repertoires in COVID-19. Produced via immunoSEQ multiplex PCR; TCRdb's table is partial and in-frame only. The sample lists about 400,000 clones, approximately 89% occurring once. The CDR3 is made up of 15 amino acids. V was shortened by 3 bases and J by 1 base, with 11 bases between the two germline ends. CDR1 and CDR2 from the germline V gene are SGDLS and YYNGEE. The chain is built from TRBV9 and TRBJ2-1; D is possibly TRBD1 (5 bases). The receptor comes from a woman aged 25 to 45 who had recovered from COVID-19. What was sequenced was PBMCs or T cells enriched from blood (not recorded which). The CDR3 DNA reads as TGTGCCAGCAGCGGGGGCGTTAATTCCTACAATGAGCAGTTCTTC. This gives the protein CASSGGVNSYNEQFF.